Only a few counts were recorded for the clone carrying this T cell receptor (beta chain). Antigen unknown. The data are from a study of identical twins. Study outcomes and limitations: In cord blood, abundant beta clonotypes had fewer insertions; memory showed no trend. Sharing of beta out-of-frame sequences by twins showed a weaker excess. Analyses of zero insertions could, in part, be confounded by invariant MAIT and iNKT cells.

Template switching added a universal primer binding site, and final cDNA carried unique molecular identifiers. TCRdb re-called the 5' RACE reads with MiXCR, one entry per CDR3 protein. There are fewer than 800,000 distinct CDR3 sequences in the sample; about 7.6% occur only once, and less than 2% lies in the top ten. In germline, CDR1 is SGHTA, CDR2 FQGNSA. V lost 1 base, J lost 4 bases, and 4 bases stayed unmatched. This CDR3 is built from 16 residues. These same records also appear under a second study, on yellow fever vaccine responses in identical twins.

The V and J genes are TRBV7-2 and TRBJ2-7; TRBD2 agrees at 13 bases. The sequence was collected from a woman between 18 and 29 years old in good health. The sequenced sample was PBMCs. For the CDR3, the DNA is TGTGCCAGCAGCTTAGAACTAGCGGGAGGGCCATACGAGCAGTACTTC. It codes for CASSLELAGGPYEQYF. Looking up the rest from reference TRBV7-2 and TRBJ2-7 gives the full variable domain: GAGVSQSPSNKVTEKGKDVELRCDPISGHTALYWYRQSLGQGLEFLIYFQGNSAPDKSGLPSDRFSAERTGGSVSTLTIQRTQQEDSAVYLCASSLELAGGPYEQYFGPGTRLTVT.